The source of this TCR beta chain is a study of cytomegalovirus exposure and HLA in healthy donors. Overall study results and limits: For TCR beta chains, V- and J-gene trimming was later linked to a missense DCLRE1C variant. An assumption of roughly uniform sequencing depth across donors underlay the presence/absence analyses.

PCR employed 60 Vbeta and 13 Jbeta primers. Libraries were prepared by immunoSEQ multiplex PCR; TCRdb keeps only in-frame clonotypes and omits some of them. The sample includes approximately 140,000 clones, 60% to 80% seen only once; the top ten take 5% to 5.5%. A remark on this clone: Antigen unknown.

At collection, donors were nominally healthy, but unrecorded immune exposures were probable. The CDR3 sequence is 15 residues long. V dropped 4 bases and J dropped 2; count of bases not matched to a gene: 6. Germline CDR1 and CDR2: SGHRS and YFSETQ. Material for sequencing was PBMCs. This receptor was obtained from a male donor in good health and CMV-seronegative. The gene calls are TRBV5-1 and TRBJ1-3; 7 bases match TRBD1. The CDR3 loop is CASSRGGLTGNTIYF. CDR3 bases: TGCGCCAGCAGCCGAGGGGGCCTAACTGGAAACACCATATATTTT.